This T cell receptor beta chain was identified in a study of shared clonotypes between healthy human individuals. Data came from immunoSEQ multiplex PCR; TCRdb stores just in-frame clones and leaves some out. The table shows about 1 million clones, with about 75% occurring only once. As to this clone: The identical CDR3 is also encoded by other nucleotide sequences in the sample.

The CDR3 is 13 amino acids. The V end was cut by 3 bases, the J end by 1 base, with 7 bases between. Looked up from germline, CDR1 is SGHNT and CDR2 is YYREEE (reference sequence). The material sequenced was memory CD4+ T cells sorted from blood. The sample's subset: CD45RA-negative fraction. The V call is TRBV5-4, the J call TRBJ1-1, with D hard to call. The clonotype originates from a man aged 18-30 years in good health. For the CDR3, the DNA is TGTGCCAGCAGCTCCCCGGGGAACACTGAAGCTTTCTTT. Translated: CASSSPGNTEAFF.